The 9 T cell receptor beta chains below all came from one sample that was sequenced in a study of cytomegalovirus exposure and HLA in healthy donors. With 60 Vbeta and 13 Jbeta primers, the PCR was carried out. Repertoires were generated with immunoSEQ multiplex PCR, while TCRdb's copy carries only in-frame clones and drops some. The sample holds around 91,000 clones; 60% to 80% are singletons and the top ten take around 3.5%. Sequences were obtained from PBMCs. These receptors were obtained from a man between 60 and 70 years old in good health and CMV-seronegative.

V usage is TRBV9 and J usage is TRBJ2-2, with 9 bases fitting TRBD2. The CDR3 is made up of 17 amino acids. J was trimmed by 5 bases and V by 0 bases; bases with no gene match: 8. The germline V gene encodes CDR1 SGDLS and CDR2 YYNGEE. The CDR3 DNA reads as TGTGCCAGCAGCGTAGCGGCGGGGGGGCCGGGAACCGGGGAGCTGTTTTTT. The encoded protein is CASSVAAGGPGTGELFF.

This chain connects TRBV7-9 to TRBJ2-7; 7 positions agree with TRBD2. The CDR3 has 13 residues. Trimming cost V 2 bases and J 5 bases; bases outside gene matches: 3. Germline CDR1 SEHNR, CDR2 FQNEAQ (reference sequence). The CDR3 region is CASSLNGRDEQYF. As DNA, the CDR3 is TGTGCCAGCAGCTTAAATGGGAGGGACGAGCAGTACTTC.

V and J are TRBV7-2 and TRBJ1-2; D is ambiguous. Trimming stripped 0 bases from V and 1 base from J, with 6 bases between. Germline values: CDR1 SGHTA, CDR2 FQGNSA. CDR3 length equals 14 residues. The CDR3, as DNA: TGTGCCAGCAGCTTAGCTAGCGTTAACTATGGCTACACCTTC. Residues: CASSLASVNYGYTF.

This clone was counted between two and nine times. The chain joins TRBV7-2 to TRBJ1-6, with 7 bases aligning to TRBD1. The CDR3 is 16 residues long. V lost 1 base to trimming and J lost 3 bases; unmatched junction nucleotides: 3. CDR1 is SGHTA and CDR2 is FQGNSA in the germline V gene. The CDR3 DNA follows: TGTGCCAGCAGCTTAGAGGGACAGTTCTATAATTCACCCCTCCACTTT. Translating it yields CASSLEGQFYNSPLHF.

The gene calls are TRBV19 and TRBJ1-5; no reliable D call. The CDR3 runs to 15 residues. Germline lookup yields CDR1 LNHDA and CDR2 SQIVND (reference sequence). V gave up 4 bases and J gave up 2 bases, with 12 bases separating them. CDR3: CASSTGRLGNQPQHF. The CDR3 coding sequence is TGTGCCAGTAGTACTGGCAGATTGGGCAATCAGCCCCAGCATTTT.

The V and J genes are TRBV9 and TRBJ1-2, with TRBD1 matching over 9 bases. From germline, CDR1 is SGDLS and CDR2 YYNGEE. The length of the CDR3 is 15 residues. V gave up 4 bases and J gave up 4 bases; unmatched junction bases: 8. Here the CDR3 reads CASSSGQGSTYGYTF. CDR3 in DNA: TGTGCCAGCAGCTCGGGACAGGGAAGCACCTATGGCTACACCTTC.

The CDR3 DNA is TGTGCCAGCAGCTTGTGGGACATAAACACCATATATTTT. Its translation is CASSLWDINTIYF. V is TRBV5-6 and J is TRBJ1-3; D may be TRBD1 (6 bases). The CDR3 spans 13 residues. Germline lookup yields CDR1 SGHDT and CDR2 YYEEEE. Trimming took off 1 base at V and 6 bases at J, with 8 bases between the two ends.

The chain recombines TRBV5-4 with TRBJ2-3; 7 bases are shared with TRBD1. The germline CDR1 and CDR2 sequences are SGHNT and YYREEE (reference sequence). The ends lost 3 bases at V and 0 bases at J; junction bases unmatched: 1. This CDR3 has 14 residues. The DNA for the CDR3 is TGTGCCAGCAGCTCGACAGGGAGCACAGATACGCAGTATTTT. As protein: CASSSTGSTDTQYF. Drawing the rest from reference TRBV5-4 and TRBJ2-3, the complete variable domain is ETGVTQSPTHLIKTRGQQVTLRCSSQSGHNTVSWYQQALGQGPQFIFQYYREEENGRGNFPPRFSGLQFPNYSSELNVNALELDDSALYLCASSSTGSTDTQYFGPGTRLTVL.

The rearrangement links TRBV2 to TRBJ1-2; a weak D match, TRBD1 (5 bases). V was pared by 4 bases and J by 6 bases, with 15 bases between. The length of the CDR3 is 14 residues. CDR1 and CDR2 from the germline V gene are SNHLY and FYNNEI. CDR3 coding DNA: TGTGCCAGCAGTGTGAACCGGGGGTTTAATGGCTACACCTTC. It translates to CASSVNRGFNGYTF.